This TCR beta chain was retrieved from a study of blood T cell repertoires in COVID-19. Overall study context: COVID-19 samples from acute and convalescent phases originated in the United States, Italy and Spain. In each case, the material was cDNA or gDNA derived from T cells, B-cell-depleted T cells, or PBMCs.

Seattle researchers signed up patients amid active infection and tracked them longitudinally. As processed by the authors: Using reference gene primer amplification, nucleated cell counts were estimated. Libraries were prepared by immunoSEQ multiplex PCR; TCRdb keeps only in-frame clonotypes and omits some of them. The DNA gave D and trimming, while V, J and clone size come from that table. The sample yields about 130,000 clones, roughly 89% seen once. Sequenced material: peripheral blood. The origin of this receptor is a man between 60 and 75 years old with COVID-19, enrolled during active disease.

The CDR3 spells CASRPSWAGGTDTQYF. DNA of the CDR3: TGTGCCAGCAGACCTTCATGGGCAGGGGGCACAGATACGCAGTATTTT. This chain links TRBV6-6 with TRBJ2-3; D perhaps matches TRBD1 (6 bases). CDR1 is MNHNY and CDR2 is SVGAGI in the germline V gene (reference sequence). Deletions cut 6 bases from V and 1 base from J, with 17 bases between. The CDR3 covers 16 residues.